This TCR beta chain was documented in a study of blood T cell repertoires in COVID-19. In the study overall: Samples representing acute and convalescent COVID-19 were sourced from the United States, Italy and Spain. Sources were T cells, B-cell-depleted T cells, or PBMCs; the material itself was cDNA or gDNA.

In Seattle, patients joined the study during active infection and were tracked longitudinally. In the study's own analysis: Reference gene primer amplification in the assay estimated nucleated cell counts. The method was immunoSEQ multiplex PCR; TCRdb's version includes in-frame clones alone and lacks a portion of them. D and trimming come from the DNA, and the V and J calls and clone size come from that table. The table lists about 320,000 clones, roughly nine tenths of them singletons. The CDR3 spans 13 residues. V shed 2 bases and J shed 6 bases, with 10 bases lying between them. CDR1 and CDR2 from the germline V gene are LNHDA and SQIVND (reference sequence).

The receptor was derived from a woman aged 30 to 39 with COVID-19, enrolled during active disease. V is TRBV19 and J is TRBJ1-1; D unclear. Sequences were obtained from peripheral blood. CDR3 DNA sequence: TGTGCCAGTAGTATATCGGGAGGGTCTGAAGCTTTCTTT. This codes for CASSISGGSEAFF.